A single sample is the source of the 15 T cell receptor beta chains below, sequenced in a study of CD8 T cells in ankylosing spondylitis. General study points: Seemingly distinctive of ankylosing spondylitis blood was a TCR beta motif formed by eight highly homologous variants.

These receptors have no known antigen. TCRdb analysed the 5' RACE reads with MiXCR anew, one entry per CDR3 protein. Of 750,000 to 850,000 distinct CDR3 sequences in the sample, over 9.5% were seen once. The sequenced material came from blood, either unsorted or a sorted T cell fraction (not recorded which). The receptor set was obtained from a male donor with ankylosing spondylitis.

The CDR3 DNA reads as TGTGCCAGCAGACAAATCGGAGGCACCGGGGAGCTGTTTTTT. It encodes CASRQIGGTGELFF. The chain joins TRBV12-3 or TRBV12-4 to TRBJ2-2; TRBD2 might be the D (5 bases). The CDR3 length is 14 residues. Trimming took off 6 bases at V and 4 bases at J, with 12 bases between the two ends.

This CDR3 reads CASTRQSNQPQHF. The DNA of the CDR3 is TGTGCCAGCACCCGACAGAGCAATCAGCCCCAGCATTTT. The genes are TRBV6-1 and TRBJ1-5, with a tentative D call TRBD1 (5 bases). This CDR3 has 13 amino acids. Germline CDR1 MNHNS, CDR2 SASEGT. Trimming cost V 7 bases and J 1 base, with 8 bases left between them.

This chain uses TRBV20-1 with TRBJ1-1; D not certain. The V gene lost 1 base and the J gene lost 3 bases, with 12 bases spanning the gap. Germline lookup yields CDR1 DFQATT and CDR2 SNEGSKA (reference sequence). There are 14 residues in the CDR3. The CDR3 coding sequence is TGCAGTGCTAGAGTTGGGCAGGCCTACACTGAAGCTTTCTTT. Amino acid sequence: CSARVGQAYTEAFF.

This clonotype has just a few counts. The chain combines TRBV6-1 with TRBJ2-2, with a tentative D call TRBD2 (6 bases). Germline V lookup: CDR1 MNHNS, CDR2 SASEGT. V lost 8 bases to trimming and J lost 7 bases, with 20 bases between them. CDR3 length: 15 amino acids. DNA for the CDR3: TGTGCCAGCCGCGGGACTTTCACCCGTTACGGGGAGCTGTTTTTT. Translation: CASRGTFTRYGELFF.

The table lists this clonotype with many counts. The chain carries TRBV6-1 and TRBJ2-7; D may be TRBD2 (5 bases). This CDR3 is built from 14 residues. V was shortened by 7 bases and J by 2 bases, with 15 bases between the two germline ends. The V gene's germline CDR1 is MNHNS and CDR2 SASEGT. The chain's CDR3 is CASTISDRAYEQYF. CDR3 DNA sequence: TGTGCCAGCACCATTAGCGACCGAGCCTACGAGCAGTACTTC.

This clonotype was detected many times. The genes are TRBV5-1 and TRBJ1-5; no clear D. The CDR3 length is 16 residues. Germline V gene data show CDR1 as SGHRS and CDR2 as YFSETQ. Trimming removed 0 bases at V and 0 bases at J, with 10 bases between. The CDR3 loop reads CASSLVPSDSNQPQHF. CDR3 sequence (DNA): TGCGCCAGCAGCTTGGTTCCAAGCGATAGCAATCAGCCCCAGCATTTT. Using reference TRBV5-1 and TRBJ1-5 for the parts outside the CDR3, the full variable domain is KAGVTQTPRYLIKTRGQQVTLSCSPISGHRSVSWYQQTPGQGLQFLFEYFSETQRNKGNFPGRFSGRQFSNSRSEMNVSTLELGDSALYLCASSLVPSDSNQPQHFGDGTRLSIL.

This clonotype was found many times. This rearrangement joins TRBV20-1 to TRBJ2-5, with 10 bases matching TRBD2. The CDR3 totals 15 residues. The germline V gene has CDR1 DFQATT and CDR2 SNEGSKA (reference sequence). Trimming cost V 3 bases and J 2 bases; bases outside gene matches: 6. The DNA for the CDR3 is TGCAGTGCTAGTCGGCTAGCGGGGGCTCAAGAGACCCAGTACTTC. Translation gives CSASRLAGAQETQYF.

V is TRBV12-3 or TRBV12-4 and J is TRBJ2-5, with D maybe TRBD2 (5 bases). Trimming stripped 6 bases from V and 3 bases from J, with 23 bases between. The CDR3 covers 17 residues. CDR3 in amino acids: CASSLRRGQRPKETQYF. Here the CDR3 DNA reads TGTGCCAGCAGCTTGAGGAGAGGGCAGAGACCAAAAGAGACCCAGTACTTC.

The gene calls are TRBV5-6 and TRBJ2-2; D call uncertain. Trimming pared 5 bases from V and 7 bases from J, leaving 15 bases between. CDR1 SGHDT and CDR2 YYEEEE come from the germline V gene. The CDR3 length is 14 residues. CDR3 nucleotides: TGTGCCAGCAGACCCGGGCCGAGCAGCGGGGAGCTGTTTTTT. It codes for CASRPGPSSGELFF.

The rearrangement links TRBV15 to TRBJ1-2; a weak D match, TRBD1 (6 bases). The CDR3 runs 15 residues. Germline CDR1 and CDR2: LNHNV and YYDKDF (reference sequence). Trimming pared 2 bases from V and 8 bases from J, leaving 18 bases between. The CDR3 reads CATSRSTGAGMGYTF. The CDR3 region has the DNA TGTGCCACCAGCAGATCTACGGGGGCAGGGATGGGCTACACCTTC.

V and J are TRBV7-2 and TRBJ1-5; 7 bases fit TRBD1. CDR1 is SGHTA and CDR2 is FQGNSA in the germline V gene. With 5 bases clipped from V and 10 bases from J, the junction kept 11 bases outside the gene matches. The CDR3 length is 14 residues. Written as DNA, the CDR3 is TGTGCCAGCAGCCCAGAGACAGGGACACTACCCCAGCATTTT. Translated, it gives CASSPETGTLPQHF.

This clonotype came up many times. J is TRBJ2-4 and V is TRBV25-1, with 14 bases fitting TRBD2. Trimming at V came to 4 bases and at J to 7 bases, leaving 9 bases not matched to a gene. CDR3 length: 17 amino acids. CDR1 is MGHDK and CDR2 is SYGVNS in the germline V gene. The chain's CDR3 is CASSAWGTSGSRNIQYF. CDR3 coding DNA: TGTGCCAGCAGTGCATGGGGGACTAGCGGGAGTAGGAACATTCAGTACTTC.

This clonotype was seen many times. CDR3 in amino acids: CASSFPGGEQYF. CDR3 nucleotides: TGTGCCAGCAGTTTCCCCGGCGGCGAGCAGTACTTC. The rearrangement links TRBV27 to TRBJ2-7, with D uncertain. V dropped 3 bases and J dropped 6 bases, with 9 bases sitting between them. CDR1 and CDR2 from the germline V gene are MNHEY and SMNVEV (reference sequence). This CDR3 is 12 amino acids long.

The table lists this clonotype with many counts. The chain couples TRBV7-8 to TRBJ1-2; 8 bases are a match to TRBD1. J was trimmed by 0 bases and V by 5 bases; bases with no gene match: 11. From germline, CDR1 is SGHVS and CDR2 FQNEAQ. The CDR3 is 17 amino acids. The CDR3 sequence: CASSPKDRGSANYGYTF. The CDR3 DNA is TGTGCCAGCAGCCCCAAAGACAGGGGTTCAGCTAACTATGGCTACACCTTC.

This clonotype occurred many times. This rearrangement joins TRBV30 to TRBJ2-2; D possibly uses TRBD1 or TRBD2 (5 bases each). V was pared by 3 bases and J by 1 base, with 12 bases between. The CDR3 spans 15 residues. Germline V lookup: CDR1 GTSNPN, CDR2 SVGIG (reference sequence). The CDR3 here is CAWRGDRKNTGELFF. The CDR3 coding sequence is TGTGCCTGGAGGGGGGACCGAAAGAACACCGGGGAGCTGTTTTTT.